A selection of T cell receptor beta chains follows, all from one sample in a study of blood T cell repertoires in COVID-19. The repertoire was sequenced with immunoSEQ multiplex PCR; TCRdb's copy has only in-frame clones and lacks some. In the table there are about 530,000 clones, 70% to 90% of which are singletons. Sequencing input: peripheral blood. The receptors were sampled from a woman aged 45-59 years with COVID-19, enrolled during active disease. CDR3s include the opening cysteine and the closing phenylalanine or tryptophan. The D gene is left open where the match is weak. A clone size is listed for some rows: how often the clone was seen (once, few, many), or a class if it is expanded.

J: TRBJ2-5
size: -
D: TRBD2
length: 17
V: TRBV4-2
DNA: TGTGCCAGCAGCCAAGAGGTTAGCGGGGGACTCCAAGAGACCCAGTACTTC
CDR3: CASSQEVSGGLQETQYF

J: TRBJ2-4
size: -
D: TRBD1
length: 15
V: TRBV9
DNA: TGTGCCAGCAGCGAGACAGGGACAGGGAGAGACATTCAGTACTTC
CDR3: CASSETGTGRDIQYF

J: TRBJ2-7
size: -
D: -
length: 17
V: TRBV10-2
DNA: TGCGCCAGCAGTGAGTCAGGTGGGAGTCGTCTGGGCTACGAGCAGTACTTC
CDR3: CASSESGGSRLGYEQYF

J: TRBJ2-2
size: -
D: TRBD1
length: 16
V: TRBV10-3
DNA: TGTGCCATCAGCCACGGACAGGGGGTTAACACCGGGGAGCTGTTTTTT
CDR3: CAISHGQGVNTGELFF

J: TRBJ1-2
size: -
D: -
length: 13
V: TRBV10-3
DNA: TGTGCCATCAGTGAGGGGGCAGGCTATGGCTACACCTTC
CDR3: CAISEGAGYGYTF

J: TRBJ2-1
size: -
D: TRBD2
length: 14
V: TRBV10-3
DNA: TGTGCCATCAGCACCGGGACTACAGACAATGAGCAGTTCTTC
CDR3: CAISTGTTDNEQFF

J: TRBJ1-3
size: -
D: -
length: 14
V: TRBV6-5
DNA: TGTGCCAGTTCCTGGGGGCGCCGAGGAAACACCATATATTTT
CDR3: CASSWGRRGNTIYF

J: TRBJ2-5
size: -
D: TRBD2
length: 15
V: TRBV5-1
DNA: TGCGCCAGCAGCGTAAGAGGGACTACCCAAGAGACCCAGTACTTC
CDR3: CASSVRGTTQETQYF

J: TRBJ2-2
size: few
D: -
length: 16
V: TRBV5-1
DNA: TGCGCCAGCAGCTCCTCCGGGACATTGAACACCGGGGAGCTGTTTTTT
CDR3: CASSSSGTLNTGELFF

J: TRBJ2-2
size: -
D: -
length: 14
V: TRBV30
DNA: TGTGCCTGGAGATATAGCGTTGTTACCGGGGAGCTGTTTTTT
CDR3: CAWRYSVVTGELFF

J: TRBJ2-3
size: -
D: -
length: 15
V: TRBV7-6
DNA: TGTGCCAGCAGCTTATTTGGGTCTAGCGCAGATACGCAGTATTTT
CDR3: CASSLFGSSADTQYF

J: TRBJ1-1
size: -
D: -
length: 13
V: TRBV7-3
DNA: TGTGCCAGCAGCTTAGACAGGAACACTGAAGCTTTCTTT
CDR3: CASSLDRNTEAFF

J: TRBJ2-1
size: -
D: -
length: 13
V: TRBV9
DNA: TGTGCCAGCAGCGTAGACCTGCGGGGTGAGCAGTTCTTC
CDR3: CASSVDLRGEQFF

J: TRBJ2-7
size: -
D: -
length: 13
V: TRBV5-4
DNA: TGTGCCAGCAGGCCTCTAGGGGACTACGAGCAGTACTTC
CDR3: CASRPLGDYEQYF

J: TRBJ2-3
size: -
D: TRBD2
length: 16
V: TRBV6-6
DNA: TGTGCCAGCAGCACCTCCCAAGCGGGGGGCACAGATACGCAGTATTTT
CDR3: CASSTSQAGGTDTQYF

J: TRBJ1-3
size: -
D: -
length: 14
V: TRBV6-6
DNA: TGTGCCAGCAGGCGGGACGGACCTGGAAACACCATATATTTT
CDR3: CASRRDGPGNTIYF

J: TRBJ2-3
size: -
D: TRBD2
length: 16
V: TRBV19
DNA: TGTGCCAGTAGTACCGCGGGGGGGCTCAGCACAGATACGCAGTATTTT
CDR3: CASSTAGGLSTDTQYF

J: TRBJ2-5
size: -
D: TRBD2
length: 16
V: TRBV10-1
DNA: TGCGCCAGCAGTGAGCCTTCGGCGGGGGGTCGGGAGACCCAGTACTTC
CDR3: CASSEPSAGGRETQYF

J: TRBJ2-2
size: -
D: -
length: 14
V: TRBV30
DNA: TGTGCCTGCCCGAGACAGGCGAACACCGGGGAGCTGTTTTTT
CDR3: CACPRQANTGELFF

J: TRBJ1-5
size: -
D: -
length: 15
V: TRBV27
DNA: TGTGCCAGCAGTTCCTTACAGGGATTGAATCAGCCCCAGCATTTT
CDR3: CASSSLQGLNQPQHF

J: TRBJ1-5
size: -
D: -
length: 14
V: TRBV6-5
DNA: TGTGCCAGCAGTTCGGGGGGAAGAAATCAGCCCCAGCATTTT
CDR3: CASSSGGRNQPQHF

J: TRBJ1-2
size: -
D: TRBD1
length: 17
V: TRBV28
DNA: TGTGCCAGCAGCCGGACCGCCTTGGACAGGGGGTTCTATGGCTACACCTTC
CDR3: CASSRTALDRGFYGYTF

J: TRBJ2-7
size: -
D: TRBD1
length: 14
V: TRBV6-5
DNA: TGTGCCAGCAGTTACGACAGGGGCCGCTACGAGCAGTACTTC
CDR3: CASSYDRGRYEQYF

J: TRBJ1-1
size: -
D: -
length: 13
V: TRBV5-6
DNA: TGTGCCAGCAGACAGCAACTGAACACTGAAGCTTTCTTT
CDR3: CASRQQLNTEAFF

J: TRBJ2-1
size: -
D: -
length: 16
V: TRBV11-2
DNA: TGTGCCAGCAGCTTAGGTAGCAGGGTGGGAAGGAATGAGCAGTTCTTC
CDR3: CASSLGSRVGRNEQFF

J: TRBJ1-3
size: few
D: TRBD1
length: 16
V: TRBV7-2
DNA: TGTGCCAGCAGCCCCCCGGGGACAGTAGCAGGAAACACCATATATTTT
CDR3: CASSPPGTVAGNTIYF

J: TRBJ2-1
size: -
D: TRBD1
length: 14
V: TRBV10-3
DNA: TGTGCCATCAGGGCCAACAGGGGGGCTCCGGAGCAGTTCTTC
CDR3: CAIRANRGAPEQFF

J: TRBJ2-5
size: -
D: -
length: 15
V: TRBV28
DNA: TGTGCCAGCAGTCCAGGAGGGGGCCCGAGGGAGACCCAGTACTTC
CDR3: CASSPGGGPRETQYF

J: TRBJ1-2
size: -
D: TRBD1
length: 15
V: TRBV4-1
DNA: TGCGCCAGCAGCCGGGCTGACAGGGGGCAAGGTGGCTACACCTTC
CDR3: CASSRADRGQGGYTF

J: TRBJ1-1
size: -
D: -
length: 15
V: TRBV11-2
DNA: TGTGCCAGCAGCTTAATCCGGGGGATGAACACTGAAGCTTTCTTT
CDR3: CASSLIRGMNTEAFF

J: TRBJ1-2
size: once
D: -
length: 15
V: TRBV5-4
DNA: TGTGCCAGCAGCTTTACCAGGATGACTAACTATGGCTACACCTTC
CDR3: CASSFTRMTNYGYTF

J: TRBJ1-1
size: -
D: TRBD1
length: 12
V: TRBV19
DNA: TGTGCCAGTAGTCCGGGGACAGTTCAAGCTTTCTTT
CDR3: CASSPGTVQAFF

J: TRBJ1-6
size: -
D: -
length: 14
V: TRBV9
DNA: TGTGCCAGCAGCGTAGATGAGGTGGATTCACCCCTCCACTTT
CDR3: CASSVDEVDSPLHF

J: TRBJ2-2
size: -
D: TRBD1
length: 17
V: TRBV10-2
DNA: TGCGCCAGCAGTGATGAGGGTCAGGGGGCAGGCACCGGGGAGCTGTTTTTT
CDR3: CASSDEGQGAGTGELFF

J: TRBJ2-3
size: -
D: -
length: 13
V: TRBV19
DNA: TGTGCCTCCCAAACCAGGGGTAGCGATACGCAGTATTTT
CDR3: CASQTRGSDTQYF

J: TRBJ1-1
size: -
D: TRBD1
length: 15
V: TRBV10-2
DNA: TGCGCCAGCAGGACACAGGGGGTTCTGAACACTGAAGCTTTCTTT
CDR3: CASRTQGVLNTEAFF

J: TRBJ2-7
size: -
D: TRBD2
length: 14
V: TRBV3-1/TRBV3-2
DNA: TGTGCCAGCAGCCCGCCCGGGGGGGCCTACGAGCAGTACTTC
CDR3: CASSPPGGAYEQYF

J: TRBJ2-5
size: -
D: TRBD2
length: 13
V: TRBV28
DNA: TGTGCCAGCATAAGCGGGGGGGCAGAGACCCAGTACTTC
CDR3: CASISGGAETQYF

J: TRBJ1-1
size: once
D: TRBD1
length: 11
V: TRBV10-3
DNA: TGTGCCATCAGTGGCACAGGGGACGCTTTCTTT
CDR3: CAISGTGDAFF

J: TRBJ2-1
size: -
D: TRBD1
length: 11
V: TRBV30
DNA: TGTGCCTGGACCCACGGGGACAGGCAGTTCTTC
CDR3: CAWTHGDRQFF

J: TRBJ1-3
size: -
D: -
length: 16
V: TRBV6-5
DNA: TGTGCCAGCAGTTACACCGCCGGGACATCTGGAAACACCATATATTTT
CDR3: CASSYTAGTSGNTIYF

J: TRBJ1-2
size: -
D: TRBD1
length: 13
V: TRBV28
DNA: TGTGCCAGCAGGGGGACAGGGGGTGACAAATGCACCTTC
CDR3: CASRGTGGDKCTF

J: TRBJ1-6
size: -
D: -
length: 14
V: TRBV20-1
DNA: TGCAGTGCTAGTTATGCCGGGGAGAATTCACCCCTCCACTTT
CDR3: CSASYAGENSPLHF

J: TRBJ2-1
size: once
D: -
length: 14
V: TRBV6-5
DNA: TGTGCCAGCAAAAGACTAGTGGCAGGGATTGAGCAGTTCTTC
CDR3: CASKRLVAGIEQFF

J: TRBJ1-1
size: -
D: -
length: 15
V: TRBV7-9
DNA: TGTGCCAGCAGCCCAACCGGGGATGTGGTCGCTGAAGCTTTCTTT
CDR3: CASSPTGDVVAEAFF

J: TRBJ1-1
size: -
D: -
length: 11
V: TRBV28
DNA: TGTGCCAGCAGCCAGAACACTGAAGCTTTCTTT
CDR3: CASSQNTEAFF

J: TRBJ1-2
size: -
D: -
length: 16
V: TRBV7-9
DNA: TGTGCCAGCAGCCCCCCGGCAGGGCCGAATCTCTATGGCTACACCTTC
CDR3: CASSPPAGPNLYGYTF